The sequence of this T cell receptor (beta chain) was determined in a study of T cell repertoires in cytomegalovirus infection (dated by TCRdb to the late 2010s). Background on the whole study: Donor HLA type was relevant to the analysis, because carriage of CMV infection together with the matching HLA type was indicated by public TCR beta signatures.

Results and caveats for the whole study, not just this receptor: The ex vivo response was dominated by HLA-C-restricted CMV-specific TCR beta clonotypes, and the single most frequent clonotype in two of eight donors was supplied by these HLA-C-restricted clonotypes. Cumulative frequency of public TCR beta family members discriminated carriers of CMV infection plus the relevant HLA type in this cohort and an independent 352-donor cohort.

This clonotype was recorded many times. Its antigen is currently not known. Base qualities were left out, and no much larger clone turns up one base away. Data came from an Illumina HiSeq 1500. TCRdb reran the public reads through fastp at Q25 and MiXCR, keeping productive beta chains. Identical CDR3 proteins give one entry, which carries the most common genes and DNA. In this sample the table shows about 490,000 distinct CDR3 sequences, more than 15% of which occur a single time. 20% to 30% of the sample lies in the top ten. The CDR3 numbers 17 residues from cysteine through phenylalanine. This entry keeps only the CDR3 DNA: 51 bases, framed from base 1. V is reduced by 0 bases and J by 1 base, leaving a spacing of 13 bases between them. From the germline V gene, CDR1 is MGHRA and CDR2 is YSYEKL.

The receptor comes from a human donor in good health (CMV status not recorded). Some clones in this sample may be carry-over from other donors' samples. Sequencing was performed on CD8+ T cells from PBMCs. The sequence links TRBV4-1 to TRBJ1-5; TRBD1 might be the D gene, on 5 matching bases. The CDR3 protein: CASSQDSQGGSNQPQHF. The DNA sequence is given as TGCGCCAGCAGCCAAGATAGTCAGGGAGGGAGCAATCAGCCCCAGCATTTT.